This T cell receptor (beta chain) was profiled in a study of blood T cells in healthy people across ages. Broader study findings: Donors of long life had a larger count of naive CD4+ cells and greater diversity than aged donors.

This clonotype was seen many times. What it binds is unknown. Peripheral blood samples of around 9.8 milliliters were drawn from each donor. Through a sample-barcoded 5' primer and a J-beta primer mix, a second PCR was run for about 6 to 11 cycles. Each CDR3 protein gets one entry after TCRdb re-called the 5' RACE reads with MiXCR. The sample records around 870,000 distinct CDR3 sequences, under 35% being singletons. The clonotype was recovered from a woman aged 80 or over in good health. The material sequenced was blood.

CDR3 bases: TGTGCCAGCAGAGTACAGGGTCCGTCAGAGACCCAGTACTTC. Encoded protein: CASRVQGPSETQYF. The V gene is TRBV2, the J gene TRBJ2-5; D is perhaps TRBD1 (6 bases). Trimming pared 6 bases from V and 4 bases from J, leaving 15 bases between. Germline V CDR1 and CDR2: SNHLY, FYNNEI. The CDR3 runs 14 residues.